This T cell receptor (beta chain) was sequenced during a study of blood T cells in healthy people across ages. This clonotype was observed a handful of times. With a J-beta primer mix and a sample-barcoded 5' primer, a second PCR ran 7 to 11 cycles. TCRdb passed the 5' RACE reads through MiXCR, listing each CDR3 protein once. The table has 540,000 or so distinct CDR3 sequences, about 25% seen once. Total RNA extraction produced at least 6 micrograms (per sample) for the study. Separately, the same data were catalogued under a study of T cells of mothers and their children. From that second work: Overlap measured in related mother-child pairs was slightly, non-significantly higher than in unrelated pairs.

Sequencing was carried out using blood. This receptor was identified in a boy younger than 18 in good health.

The CDR3 region is CASSPGDSGSPLHF. The CDR3 nucleotides are TGCGCCAGCAGCCCTGGGGACAGTGGTTCACCCCTCCACTTT. The chain carries TRBV5-1 and TRBJ1-6; TRBD1 agrees at 7 bases. After removal of 4 bases from V and 9 bases from J, the junction contained 7 bases not matched to a gene. The germline V gene encodes CDR1 SGHRS and CDR2 YFSETQ. This CDR3 is built from 14 residues.